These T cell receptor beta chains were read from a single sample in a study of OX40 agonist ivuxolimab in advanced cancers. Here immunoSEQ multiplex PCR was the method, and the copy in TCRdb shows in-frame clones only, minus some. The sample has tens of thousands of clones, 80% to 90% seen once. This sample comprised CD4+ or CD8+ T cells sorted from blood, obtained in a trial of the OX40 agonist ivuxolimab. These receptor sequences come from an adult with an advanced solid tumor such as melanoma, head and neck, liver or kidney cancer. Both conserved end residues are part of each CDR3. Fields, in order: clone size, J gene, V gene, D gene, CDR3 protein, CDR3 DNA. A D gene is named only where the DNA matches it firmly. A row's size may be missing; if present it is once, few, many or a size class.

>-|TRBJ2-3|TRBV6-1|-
CASSDVQPDTQYF
TGTGCCAGCAGTGATGTACAGCCAGATACGCAGTATTTT
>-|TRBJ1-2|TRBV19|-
CASSTAGGTGYTF
TGTGCCAGTAGTACCGCGGGGGGAACTGGCTACACCTTC
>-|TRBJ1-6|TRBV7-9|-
CASSPPGAVNSPLHF
TGTGCCAGCAGCCCCCCGGGGGCGGTTAATTCACCCCTCCACTTT
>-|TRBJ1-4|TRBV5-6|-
CASSLGSPNEKLFF
TGTGCCAGCAGCTTGGGGAGCCCCAATGAAAAACTGTTTTTT
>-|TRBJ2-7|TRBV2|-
CASSEMEGTSYEQYF
TGTGCCAGCAGTGAAATGGAGGGGACCTCCTACGAGCAGTACTTC
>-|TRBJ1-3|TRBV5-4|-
CASSQGQNSGNTIYF
TGTGCCAGCAGCCAAGGACAGAACTCTGGAAACACCATATATTTT
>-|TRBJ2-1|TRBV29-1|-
CSVTGEGNEQFF
TGCAGCGTTACAGGGGAGGGCAATGAGCAGTTCTTC
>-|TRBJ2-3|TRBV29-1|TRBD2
CSVEGLAGGGGFADTQYF
TGCAGCGTTGAGGGACTAGCGGGAGGAGGGGGCTTCGCAGATACGCAGTATTTT
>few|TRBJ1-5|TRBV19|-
CASSPITKYQPQHF
TGTGCCAGTAGTCCCATTACGAAGTATCAGCCCCAGCATTTT
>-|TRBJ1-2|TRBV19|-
CASSPRTHDNYGYTF
TGTGCCAGTAGTCCCAGGACCCACGATAACTATGGCTACACCTTC
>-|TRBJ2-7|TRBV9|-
CASSARTGNEQYF
TGTGCCAGCAGCGCCCGGACTGGGAACGAGCAGTACTTC
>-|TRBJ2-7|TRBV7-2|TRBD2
CASSLGRGAYEQYF
TGTGCCAGCAGCTTAGGGCGGGGGGCCTACGAGCAGTACTTC
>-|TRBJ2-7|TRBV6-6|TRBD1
CASIGTGKTYEQYF
TGTGCCAGCATTGGGACAGGGAAAACCTACGAGCAGTACTTC
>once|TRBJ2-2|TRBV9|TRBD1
CASSDSTGTNTGELFF
TGTGCCAGCAGCGATTCGACAGGGACGAACACCGGGGAGCTGTTTTTT
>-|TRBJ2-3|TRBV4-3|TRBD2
CASSQDSTSGSLTDTQYF
TGCGCCAGCAGCCAAGATTCTACTAGCGGGAGTTTGACAGATACGCAGTATTTT
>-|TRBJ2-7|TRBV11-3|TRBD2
CASSPLGTKAEQYF
TGTGCCAGCAGCCCACTCGGGACTAAGGCCGAGCAGTACTTC
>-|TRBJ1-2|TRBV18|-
CASSPPMSGVLGYTF
TGTGCCAGCTCCCCCCCGATGTCTGGCGTCTTGGGCTACACCTTC
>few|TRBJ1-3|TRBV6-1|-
CASSEATGQGNTIYF
TGTGCCAGCAGTGAAGCGACTGGACAGGGAAACACCATATATTTT
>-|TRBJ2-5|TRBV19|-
CASSIFGGVETQYF
TGTGCCAGTAGTATATTTGGAGGAGTGGAGACCCAGTACTTC
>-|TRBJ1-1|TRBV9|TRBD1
CASSAGGTETEAFF
TGTGCCAGCAGCGCAGGGGGCACGGAGACTGAAGCTTTCTTT
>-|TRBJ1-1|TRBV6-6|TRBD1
CASSFRTGGNTEAFF
TGTGCCAGCAGTTTCCGGACAGGGGGGAACACTGAAGCTTTCTTT
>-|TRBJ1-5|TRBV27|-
CASSLSANQPQHF
TGTGCCAGCAGTTTATCGGCCAATCAGCCCCAGCATTTT
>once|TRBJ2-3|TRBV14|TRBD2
CASTRLAGVTDTQYF
TGTGCCAGCACTCGTCTAGCGGGGGTAACAGATACGCAGTATTTT
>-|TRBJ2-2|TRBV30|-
CAWAGMGDTGELFF
TGTGCCTGGGCTGGGATGGGAGACACCGGGGAGCTGTTTTTT
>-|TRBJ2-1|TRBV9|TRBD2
CASSADSGRTYNEQFF
TGTGCCAGCAGCGCCGATAGCGGGAGGACGTACAATGAGCAGTTCTTC
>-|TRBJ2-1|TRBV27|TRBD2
CASSLTSGAWGEQFF
TGTGCCAGCAGTTTGACTAGCGGGGCGTGGGGTGAGCAGTTCTTC
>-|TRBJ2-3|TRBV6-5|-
CASRLRGTDTQYF
TGTGCCAGCAGACTAAGGGGCACAGATACGCAGTATTTT
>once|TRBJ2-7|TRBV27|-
CASSWGQSYEQYF
TGTGCCAGCAGTTGGGGACAATCCTACGAGCAGTACTTC
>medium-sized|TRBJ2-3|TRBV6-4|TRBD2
CASRGTAGGTDTQYF
TGTGCCAGCAGAGGAACAGCGGGAGGCACAGATACGCAGTATTTT
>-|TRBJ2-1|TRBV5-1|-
CASSFYSPQGGPQFF
TGCGCCAGCAGCTTCTACAGTCCTCAAGGGGGGCCGCAGTTCTTC
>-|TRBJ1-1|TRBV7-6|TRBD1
CASRPLLLGTALNTEAFF
TGTGCCAGCAGACCATTATTGCTCGGGACAGCCCTGAACACTGAAGCTTTCTTT
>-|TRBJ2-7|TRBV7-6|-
CASSSEGPSYEQYF
TGTGCCAGCAGCTCAGAGGGACCATCCTACGAGCAGTACTTC
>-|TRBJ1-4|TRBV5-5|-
CASSLAPGQFATNEKLFF
TGTGCCAGCAGCCTGGCCCCAGGACAGTTCGCAACTAATGAAAAACTGTTTTTT
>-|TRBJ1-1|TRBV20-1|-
CSASDETEAFF
TGCAGTGCTAGTGACGAAACTGAAGCTTTCTTT
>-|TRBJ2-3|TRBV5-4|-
CASSLVGDTQYF
TGTGCCAGCAGCTTGGTTGGGGATACGCAGTATTTT
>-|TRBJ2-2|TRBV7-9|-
CASSFNYRVSSTGELFF
TGTGCCAGCAGCTTCAATTACAGGGTATCGAGCACCGGGGAGCTGTTTTTT
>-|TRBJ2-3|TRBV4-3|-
CASSPRDTGTDTQYF
TGCGCCAGCAGCCCCCGGGACACGGGGACAGATACGCAGTATTTT
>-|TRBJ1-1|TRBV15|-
CATSTFPELPEAFF
TGTGCCACCAGCACCTTCCCCGAGCTGCCTGAAGCTTTCTTT
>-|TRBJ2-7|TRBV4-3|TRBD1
CASSVTWTGSYEQYF
TGCGCCAGCAGCGTGACTTGGACAGGGTCCTACGAGCAGTACTTC
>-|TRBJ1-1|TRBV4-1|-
CASSQVGPVGAEAFF
TGCGCCAGCAGCCAAGTGGGTCCTGTGGGAGCTGAAGCTTTCTTT
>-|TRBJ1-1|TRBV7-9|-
CASSSPGAFPAAEAFF
TGTGCCAGCAGCTCCCCAGGAGCATTCCCGGCGGCTGAAGCTTTCTTT